Described below is a single T cell receptor beta chain sequence and its context. The antigen remains undetermined. The sample belongs to a study of immune cell composition in non-small cell lung cancer. Study-wide context: Most cases were lung adenocarcinoma or squamous cell carcinoma. Study results and limitations: Lung adenocarcinomas had lower top 10 clone scores and clonality than squamous tumours. In adenocarcinoma, maximal tumour-associated clone frequency tracked TIL tumour reactivity.

Profiling relied on immunoSEQ multiplex PCR, and the TCRdb table lists in-frame clones only, not all of them. Of several thousand clones in the sample, 65% to 80% were seen once. DNA was extracted from unsorted cell suspensions stored frozen. Sequenced material: lung tumor tissue. The sequence was collected from a human donor with non-small cell lung cancer.

The CDR3 here is CASSEGQGYNEKLFF. In DNA, the CDR3 is TGTGCCAGCAGTGAGGGCCAGGGATATAATGAAAAACTGTTTTTT. The chain is built from TRBV6-1 and TRBJ1-4; D is perhaps TRBD1 (5 bases). The V end was cut by 3 bases, the J end by 4 bases, with 12 bases between. Per the germline V gene, CDR1 is MNHNS and CDR2 is SASEGT. The CDR3 consists of 15 residues.